One and the same sample provided the 14 T cell receptor beta chains below, sequenced in a study of blood T cell repertoires in COVID-19. Sequencing was performed with immunoSEQ multiplex PCR; in TCRdb, only in-frame clones are kept and a portion is missing. The sample contains tens of thousands of clones, roughly 90% of which appear only once. The sequencing sample was made of peripheral blood. Receptors originate from a man in his forties or fifties with active or convalescent COVID-19.

The chain couples TRBV7-7 to TRBJ2-2; 7 nucleotides match TRBD2. Losses at the gene ends were 4 bases for V and 5 bases for J; bases not matched to a gene: 10. This CDR3 contains 16 residues. Looked up from germline, CDR1 is SSHAT and CDR2 is FNYEAQ (reference sequence). The CDR3 protein is CASSSTVGRTTGELFF. The CDR3 bases are TGTGCCAGCAGCTCTACTGTCGGGAGGACAACCGGGGAGCTGTTTTTT.

The chain recombines TRBV10-1 with TRBJ2-1; 13 nucleotides agree with TRBD2. CDR3 length: 19 residues. The V gene's germline CDR1 is WNHNN and CDR2 SYGVQD (reference sequence). V trimming: 3 bases; J trimming: 6 bases; junction bases outside the gene matches: 14. The CDR3 sequence: CASSDPRGTSGTRFNEQFF. CDR3 nucleotide sequence: TGCGCCAGCAGTGATCCCCGGGGGACTAGCGGGACCCGCTTCAATGAGCAGTTCTTC.

On this clone itself: Mismatch with germline at one junction end may stem from a read error. This chain uses TRBV5-1 with TRBJ2-3; 12 bases agree with TRBD2. This CDR3 contains 16 residues. Germline-derived CDR1 and CDR2 are SGHRS and YFSETQ. This chain's CDR3 is CAGSTGLAGWQDTQYF. Here the CDR3 DNA reads TGCGCCGGCAGCACTGGACTAGCGGGGTGGCAAGATACGCAGTATTTT.

The chain joins TRBV6-5 to TRBJ2-7, with 10 bases lining up with TRBD1. Trimming cost V 6 bases and J 2 bases; bases outside gene matches: 7. From germline, CDR1 is MNHEY and CDR2 SVGAGI. The CDR3 loop spans 15 amino acids. This CDR3 reads CASRGDRGFPYEQYF. The DNA of the CDR3 is TGTGCCAGCAGAGGGGACAGGGGTTTCCCCTACGAGCAGTACTTC.

The V and J genes are TRBV21-1 and TRBJ2-7; the table names TRBD2, a call not compared with the DNA. TRBV21-1 is flagged as a pseudogene. The CDR3 runs to 17 residues. In DNA, the CDR3 is TGTGCCAGCAGCAAAGCGCAGACTGAGACTAGCTCCTACGAGCAGTACTTC. It specifies CASSKAQTETSSYEQYF.

The rearrangement links TRBV7-2 to TRBJ1-5, with D perhaps TRBD1 (6 bases). In germline, CDR1 is SGHTA, CDR2 FQGNSA. V shed 5 bases and J shed 6 bases, with 11 bases lying between them. This CDR3 is built from 13 residues. Here the CDR3 reads CASSPTGTQPQHF. DNA for the CDR3: TGTGCCAGCAGCCCTACAGGGACTCAGCCCCAGCATTTT.

This chain uses TRBV10-3 with TRBJ1-5; D call uncertain. The CDR3 is made up of 18 amino acids. Germline-derived CDR1 and CDR2 are ENHRY and SYGVKD. V gave up 0 bases and J gave up 0 bases, with 15 bases separating them. CDR3 in DNA: TGTGCCATCAGTGAGTCGATGGTCCAGAGGGCTAGCAATCAGCCCCAGCATTTT. Translation: CAISESMVQRASNQPQHF.

This clone was seen only once. The gene calls are TRBV19 and TRBJ2-3, with 9 bases fitting TRBD1. CDR1 and CDR2 (germline): LNHDA, SQIVND (reference sequence). V was clipped by 9 bases and J by 0 bases; unmatched bases: 7. The CDR3 length is 15 residues. The CDR3: CASSKDRGSTDTQYF. The CDR3 DNA sequence: TGTGCCAGCTCCAAAGACAGGGGGAGCACAGATACGCAGTATTTT.

The V and J genes are TRBV30 and TRBJ1-3; D gene uncertain. The CDR3 loop spans 13 amino acids. V lost 0 bases, J lost 1 base, and 4 bases lay in between. Germline values: CDR1 GTSNPN, CDR2 SVGIG (reference sequence). CDR3 region: CAWSVTSGNTIYF. The CDR3 DNA reads as TGTGCCTGGAGTGTAACATCTGGAAACACCATATATTTT.

The rearrangement uses TRBV29-1 and TRBJ1-1; the D is unclear. The CDR3 is 14 amino acids. Between the trimmed V and J ends, which lost 3 bases and 4 bases, there was a span of 15 bases. Germline V gene sequence: CDR1 SQVTM, CDR2 ANQGSEA. The DNA for the CDR3 is TGCAGCGTTGATAAATCCCCCCGGAGCACTGAAGCTTTCTTT. Its protein is CSVDKSPRSTEAFF.

The V and J genes are TRBV5-1 and TRBJ2-5; 7 nucleotides line up with TRBD1. This CDR3 has 18 residues. The V gene's germline CDR1 is SGHRS and CDR2 YFSETQ. V dropped 0 bases and J dropped 1; count of bases not matched to a gene: 12. The CDR3: CASSLGSTGQFFQETQYF. The CDR3 DNA reads as TGCGCCAGCAGCTTGGGGTCCACGGGACAGTTTTTCCAAGAGACCCAGTACTTC.

V and J are TRBV21-1 and TRBJ1-3. TRBV21-1 is annotated as a pseudogene. The CDR3 loop spans 13 amino acids. CDR3 loop: CASSKRERNTIYF. The CDR3 DNA is TGTGCCAGCAGCAAAAGGGAGAGAAACACCATATATTTT.

This clone was found once. V gene TRBV21-1 combines with J gene TRBJ1-5; the listed D gene, TRBD1, was not tested against the DNA. TRBV21-1 is described as a pseudogene. The length of the CDR3 is 16 residues. This chain's CDR3 is CASSKVGTGGDQPQHF. CDR3 in DNA: TGTGCCAGCAGCAAAGTCGGGACAGGGGGAGACCAGCCCCAGCATTTT.

This sequence joins TRBV7-9 and TRBJ1-2, with 10 bases identical to TRBD1. Germline assignment: CDR1 SEHNR and CDR2 FQNEAQ (reference sequence). The CDR3 runs to 13 residues. J gave up 8 bases and V 5 bases, and 5 bases lay outside the gene matches. The CDR3 loop reads CASSQGTGDGYTF. CDR3 nucleotides: TGTGCCAGCAGCCAAGGGACAGGGGACGGCTACACCTTC.